The 6 T cell receptor beta chains below come from one sample, sequenced in a study of immune cell composition in non-small cell lung cancer. Normal lung sampling was at least 3 cm from the tumour, as distant as possible. The assay was immunoSEQ multiplex PCR, and TCRdb's table has in-frame clones only and misses some. The table shows about 6,700 clones, with 67% occurring only once. Sequences were obtained from non-adjacent lung tissue. The receptor set was obtained from a human donor with non-small cell lung cancer.

The chain joins TRBV4-1 to TRBJ2-1; no firm D call. V was clipped by 6 bases and J by 2 bases, with 8 bases between them. CDR3 length: 13 residues. In germline, CDR1 is MGHRA, CDR2 YSYEKL. The CDR3 here is CASSPYTYNEQFF. The DNA for the CDR3 is TGCGCCAGCAGTCCTTATACCTACAATGAGCAGTTCTTC.

The chain employs TRBV30 and TRBJ2-1; 12 positions match TRBD2. This CDR3 spans 15 amino acids. J gave up 10 bases and V 3 bases, and 10 bases lay outside the gene matches. The V gene's germline CDR1 is GTSNPN and CDR2 SVGIG (reference sequence). CDR3 nucleotide sequence: TGTGCCTGGAGCCGCGGACTAGCGGGGCGGGCCGAGCAGTTCTTC. Translation gives CAWSRGLAGRAEQFF.

This clone was found a few times. Additional DNA sequences in this sample encode the identical CDR3. This rearrangement joins TRBV29-1 to TRBJ1-2, with 10 bases that match TRBD1. Germline V gene data show CDR1 as SQVTM and CDR2 as ANQGSEA. V trimming: 7 bases; J trimming: 7 bases; junction bases outside the gene matches: 3. This CDR3 spans 11 amino acids. DNA of the CDR3: TGCAGCGCTGGACAGGGGGGTGGCTACACCTTC. This gives the protein CSAGQGGGYTF.

The chain carries TRBV27 and TRBJ1-3, with D perhaps TRBD1 (6 bases). From germline, CDR1 is MNHEY and CDR2 SMNVEV (reference sequence). CDR3 length equals 14 residues. Trimming stripped 5 bases from V and 4 bases from J, with 12 bases between. The CDR3, as DNA: TGTGCCAGCAGTCTAGGGGGTGAGGGAAACACCATATATTTT. Translation: CASSLGGEGNTIYF.

The J gene is TRBJ2-7, the V gene TRBV4-2, with 9 bases lining up with TRBD2. Germline-derived CDR1 and CDR2 are LGHNA and YNFKEQ. The CDR3 is made up of 13 amino acids. V lost 2 bases to trimming and J lost 4 bases; unmatched junction nucleotides: 0. The CDR3 region is CASSQTSGYEQYF. CDR3 nucleotides: TGTGCCAGCAGCCAAACTAGCGGGTACGAGCAGTACTTC.

This rearrangement joins TRBV27 to TRBJ2-1, with 12 bases identical to TRBD2. This CDR3 region has 17 residues. V dropped 5 bases and J dropped 8; count of bases not matched to a gene: 13. The germline V gene has CDR1 MNHEY and CDR2 SMNVEV (reference sequence). The CDR3 region has the DNA TGTGCCAGCAGTGCCCCCAGGACTAGCGGGGCCTTGGATGAGCAGTTCTTC. It specifies CASSAPRTSGALDEQFF.